These T cell receptor beta chains were read from a single sample in a study of blood T cell repertoires in COVID-19. The data were produced by immunoSEQ multiplex PCR, yet TCRdb's version contains in-frame clones alone and is incomplete. The table includes 250,000 to 300,000 clones, under 90% detected once. The sequenced sample consisted of PBMCs or T cells enriched from blood (not recorded which). Receptor source: a man aged 30 to 39 with acute COVID-19. Both conserved end residues are part of each CDR3. D genes are given only for firm matches. A clone size is listed for some rows: how often the clone was seen (once, few, many), or a class if it is expanded.

d_call	v_call	j_call	clone_size	cdr3_aa	cdr3_nt
TRBD1	TRBV5-1	TRBJ2-2	-	CASSSDRANTGELFF	TGTGCCAGCAGCTCGGACAGGGCGAACACCGGGGAGCTGTTTTTT
TRBD2	TRBV5-1	TRBJ2-2	once	CASGETSGSLGELFF	TGTGCCAGCGGGGAGACTAGCGGTTCCCTCGGGGAGCTGTTTTTT
-	TRBV4-2	TRBJ1-2	-	CASSQEGGGGYGYTF	TGTGCCAGCAGCCAAGAAGGGGGTGGCGGCTATGGCTACACCTTC
-	TRBV16	TRBJ1-4	-	CASRGEKLFF	TGTGCCAGCCGGGGTGAAAAACTGTTTTTT
-	TRBV10-3	TRBJ2-1	-	CAISESGALEQFF	TGTGCCATCAGTGAGTCTGGGGCTCTTGAGCAGTTCTTC
TRBD1	TRBV28	TRBJ1-6	-	CASSHMGGTGGVGGNSPLHF	TGTGCCAGCAGCCATATGGGTGGGACAGGTGGAGTAGGGGGCAATTCACCCCTCCACTTT
-	TRBV27	TRBJ1-2	-	CASSRWADGDLGYTF	TGTGCCAGCAGTAGGTGGGCTGACGGGGATTTGGGCTACACCTTC
-	TRBV11-2	TRBJ1-2	-	CASGVGSRDGYTF	TGTGCCAGCGGGGTTGGTTCGAGGGATGGCTACACCTTC
-	TRBV7-9	TRBJ1-4	-	CASSGGSTNEKLFF	TGTGCCAGCAGTGGGGGGTCAACTAATGAAAAACTGTTTTTT
-	TRBV15	TRBJ1-5	-	CATSRGGSSNQPQHF	TGTGCCACCAGCAGAGGCGGGTCGAGCAATCAGCCCCAGCATTTT
TRBD2	TRBV7-3	TRBJ2-1	-	CASSLLLAGGNEQFF	TGTGCCAGCAGCTTACTACTAGCGGGAGGTAATGAGCAGTTCTTC
-	TRBV5-1	TRBJ2-2	-	CASTENQATGELFF	TGCGCCAGCACCGAAAACCAGGCAACCGGGGAGCTGTTTTTT
TRBD1	TRBV5-1	TRBJ1-1	once	CASSLRQGVNTEAFF	TGCGCCAGCAGCCTGCGACAGGGAGTAAACACTGAAGCTTTCTTT
-	TRBV19	TRBJ1-2	-	CASTKGEGFGYTF	TGTGCCAGTACCAAGGGGGAGGGGTTTGGCTACACCTTC
-	TRBV7-9	TRBJ1-3	-	CASSPSGNTIYF	TGTGCCAGCAGCCCTTCTGGAAACACCATATATTTT
TRBD1	TRBV12-3/TRBV12-4	TRBJ1-2	-	CASSFGQGNGYTF	TGTGCCAGCAGTTTCGGACAGGGAAATGGCTACACCTTC
-	TRBV5-1	TRBJ1-1	-	CARSHQRSPEAFF	TGCGCCAGGAGCCACCAAAGGAGCCCTGAAGCTTTCTTT
-	TRBV6-4	TRBJ2-6	-	CASSSDNSGANVLTF	TGTGCCAGCAGTTCTGACAACTCTGGGGCCAACGTCCTGACTTTC
-	TRBV5-8	TRBJ2-5	many	CASSLGRGVQETQYF	TGTGCCAGCAGTTTGGGAAGGGGCGTCCAAGAGACCCAGTACTTC
TRBD1	TRBV6-5	TRBJ2-5	-	CASRVTDRVLETQYF	TGTGCCAGCAGGGTAACGGACAGGGTCCTGGAGACCCAGTACTTC
-	TRBV5-1	TRBJ2-3	-	CASTPRGRTDTQYF	TGCGCCAGCACCCCCCGCGGGCGCACAGATACGCAGTATTTT
-	TRBV29-1	TRBJ2-5	once	CSGKEIETQYF	TGCAGCGGAAAAGAGATAGAGACCCAGTACTTC
TRBD1	TRBV7-9	TRBJ1-2	few	CASSFGTGDGYTF	TGTGCCAGCAGCTTCGGGACAGGGGATGGCTACACCTTC
-	TRBV29-1	TRBJ2-3	-	CSVEAVPDTQYF	TGCAGCGTTGAGGCAGTCCCCGATACGCAGTATTTT
-	TRBV18	TRBJ1-5	-	CASSEDGNSNQPQHF	TGTGCCAGCTCAGAGGACGGGAATAGCAATCAGCCCCAGCATTTT
TRBD2	TRBV11-2	TRBJ2-6	-	CASSLVAGRLPGANVLTF	TGTGCCAGCAGCCTTGTAGCGGGCCGCCTACCAGGGGCCAACGTCCTGACTTTC
-	TRBV5-4	TRBJ2-2	-	CASSFLAGSGELFF	TGTGCCAGCAGCTTTTTGGCGGGGTCCGGGGAGCTGTTTTTT
-	TRBV5-1	TRBJ1-2	-	CASSSGAGYTF	TGCGCCAGCAGCTCAGGGGCTGGCTACACCTTC
-	TRBV6-5	TRBJ1-5	few	CASRRGGNQPQHF	TGTGCCAGCAGAAGGGGAGGGAATCAGCCCCAGCATTTT
TRBD2	TRBV28	TRBJ2-3	-	CASSLAGGSTDTQYF	TGTGCCAGCAGTTTGGCGGGGGGAAGCACAGATACGCAGTATTTT
TRBD1	TRBV3-1/TRBV3-2	TRBJ1-1	once	CASSGQGYTEAFF	TGTGCCAGCAGCGGACAGGGCTACACTGAAGCTTTCTTT
-	TRBV5-1	TRBJ1-1	-	CASSLAQLNTEAFF	TGCGCCAGCAGCTTGGCACAGCTGAACACTGAAGCTTTCTTT
-	TRBV19	TRBJ2-3	-	CASSIGQILADTQYF	TGTGCCAGTAGTATTGGGCAGATACTCGCAGATACGCAGTATTTT
-	TRBV7-2	TRBJ1-3	-	CASSPSGASSGNTIYF	TGTGCCAGCAGCCCTAGTGGGGCAAGCTCTGGAAACACCATATATTTT
-	TRBV19	TRBJ2-1	-	CASRGEAYNEQFF	TGTGCCAGTAGGGGGGAGGCGTACAATGAGCAGTTCTTC
TRBD1	TRBV7-9	TRBJ2-5	-	CASSPRQGSETQYF	TGTGCCAGCAGCCCACGACAGGGGTCCGAGACCCAGTACTTC
TRBD2	TRBV5-5	TRBJ2-5	-	CASSLAIAGAGETQYF	TGTGCCAGCAGCTTGGCCATAGCGGGAGCGGGTGAGACCCAGTACTTC
TRBD1	TRBV18	TRBJ1-1	-	CASSPDRASTEAFF	TGTGCCAGCTCACCGGACAGGGCGAGCACTGAAGCTTTCTTT
TRBD1	TRBV5-6	TRBJ1-1	-	CASSLPGTGGNTEAFF	TGTGCCAGCAGCTTGCCGGGGACAGGGGGGAACACTGAAGCTTTCTTT
-	TRBV7-2	TRBJ2-1	-	CASSSGGPGNEQFF	TGTGCCAGCAGCTCCGGGGGGCCGGGGAATGAGCAGTTCTTC
TRBD1	TRBV11-1	TRBJ2-1	-	CASSLGQVNEQFF	TGTGCCAGCAGCTTGGGACAGGTGAATGAGCAGTTCTTC
TRBD1	TRBV5-1	TRBJ1-2	-	CASSSTTGVDGYTF	TGCGCCAGCAGCTCCACGACAGGGGTTGACGGCTACACCTTC
-	TRBV2	TRBJ1-2	-	CASSEMWLGRNSGRVGGYTF	TGTGCCAGCAGTGAAATGTGGCTGGGCAGGAACTCGGGGAGAGTTGGTGGCTACACCTTC
-	TRBV21-1	TRBJ1-3	-	CASSKEGRWQGPGNTIYF	TGTGCCAGCAGCAAAGAGGGGCGGTGGCAGGGCCCTGGAAACACCATATATTTT
-	TRBV11-3	TRBJ2-3	-	CASSSAGISTDTQYF	TGTGCCAGCTCCTCGGCGGGGATTAGCACAGATACGCAGTATTTT
-	TRBV4-1	TRBJ1-5	-	CASSQDLIPRGNQPQHF	TGCGCCAGCAGCCAAGATTTGATCCCGCGAGGCAATCAGCCCCAGCATTTT
-	TRBV30	TRBJ1-3	-	CAWSGRGNTIYF	TGTGCCTGGAGTGGCAGAGGAAACACCATATATTTT
-	TRBV27	TRBJ1-5	-	CASSLGGRHNQPQHF	TGTGCCAGCAGTTTAGGAGGGAGGCACAATCAGCCCCAGCATTTT
-	TRBV5-1	TRBJ1-6	-	CASSLDSDNSPLHF	TGCGCCAGCAGCTTGGACAGTGATAATTCACCCCTCCACTTT
-	TRBV3-1/TRBV3-2	TRBJ2-5	-	CASRTSTQTQYF	TGTGCCAGCAGGACAAGTACTCAGACCCAGTACTTC
TRBD2	TRBV9	TRBJ2-2	-	CASSVTSGRAGTGELFF	TGTGCCAGCAGCGTGACTAGCGGGAGGGCCGGGACCGGGGAGCTGTTTTTT